The present T cell receptor beta chain was sequenced within a study of blood T cell repertoires in COVID-19 (dated by TCRdb to the early 2020s). Study-wide context: The collaborator samples originated in the United States, Italy and Spain and spanned the acute and convalescent phases of COVID-19. Where HLA class I and class II types were available, the types were taken from metadata supplied by the sample provider, not from assay-based typing. The repertoires were released in a freely available public database meant as a resource for research on the immune response to SARS-CoV-2. Samples were obtained from the ongoing ImmuneRACE study (first 160 participants) and from over 1,000 subjects provided by 6 global collaborators. Subjects who had been exposed to COVID-19, were actively infected with it, or had recovered from it provided the deeply sampled blood TCRbeta repertoires that made up the dataset. The material from the prospective study consisted of cDNA or gDNA derived from T cells, B-cell-depleted T cells, or PBMCs. Nearly every sample came with metadata listing a de-identified subject ID, COVID-19 status, age in years and sex.

A word on this clone: Its antigen has not been determined. No much larger clonotype is one base removed from it; base qualities were not supplied.

At one collaborating source in Seattle, patients were enrolled during active infection and were followed longitudinally through the course of disease. Collaborating institutions collected whole blood in K2EDTA tubes following their own protocols. For TCRbeta analysis, collaborators shipped samples in one of three forms: frozen whole blood, isolated PBMCs, or DNA extracted from either of those sample types. General study outcomes and caveats: The quantity of clinical and demographic metadata differed by source and by participant and was supplied without curation.

Trimmed from V: 1 base; trimmed from J: 4 bases; junction bases lacking a gene match: 7. CDR1 and CDR2 are drawn from the germline V gene: MGHRA, YSYEKL. Including cysteine and phenylalanine, the CDR3 has 15 amino acids. Here the CDR3 DNA is all that survives: 45 bases in frame from base 1. TCRbeta CDR3 regions were amplified from genomic DNA by means of the immunoSEQ Assay, a bias-controlled multiplex PCR. As for the authors' bioinformatics: The number of nucleated cells in each sample was estimated by amplification of reference gene primers within the assay. Sequence reads were collapsed and filtered to measure the absolute abundance of every unique TCRbeta CDR3 rearrangement. For each sample, productive Simpson clonality was calculated as the square root of Simpson's diversity index over productive rearrangements. TCRdb took this table from immuneACCESS and kept in-frame rearrangements with V and J called. Such tables lack part of the clones; where checked against another copy, unresolved V genes explain under half of the gap, and the rest is unexplained. V and J calls plus clone size are reproduced from that table; the DNA served to infer D and trimming. The sample has hundreds of thousands of clones on record, around 90% of them singletons. The ten largest clonotypes hold 0.75% to 0.85% of the sample.

The sequence derives from a man aged 18 to 30 with COVID-19, enrolled during active disease. The sequencing input was peripheral blood. The chain is made from TRBV4-1 and TRBJ2-7; TRBD1 fits 7 bases in the junction. The DNA is TGCGCCAGCAGCCAAGGACCCAACAGGGGTTACGAGCAGTACTTC. Its translation reads: CASSQGPNRGYEQYF.